This TCR beta chain was recovered during a study of blood T cells in healthy people across ages. Overall study findings and caveats: Relative to aged donors, long-lived donors carried more naive CD4+ cells and displayed higher diversity.

CDR1 is MDHEN and CDR2 is SYDVKM in the germline V gene. The germline V and J ends were trimmed by 7 bases and 1 base, with 11 bases remaining between them. This CDR3 region has 14 residues. Alongside a J-beta primer mix, a sample-barcoded 5' primer served in a second PCR lasting about 7 to 12 cycles. The template-switch adaptor, which had 12 random nucleotides, put a tag on each cDNA molecule. TCRdb reprocessed the 5' RACE reads via MiXCR and lists one record per CDR3 protein. This sample has 710,000 or so distinct CDR3 sequences, with around a fifth found just once. The sample holds many counts of this clonotype. What it binds is unknown. Per sample, extraction of total RNA gave at least 6 micrograms in every case.

This clonotype was sampled from a man in his 70s in good health. The sequenced sample consisted of blood. The chain is built from TRBV28 and TRBJ2-1; D call uncertain. The CDR3 spells CASIPLGSYNEQFF. The CDR3 nucleotides are TGTGCCAGCATTCCCCTCGGTTCCTACAATGAGCAGTTCTTC.